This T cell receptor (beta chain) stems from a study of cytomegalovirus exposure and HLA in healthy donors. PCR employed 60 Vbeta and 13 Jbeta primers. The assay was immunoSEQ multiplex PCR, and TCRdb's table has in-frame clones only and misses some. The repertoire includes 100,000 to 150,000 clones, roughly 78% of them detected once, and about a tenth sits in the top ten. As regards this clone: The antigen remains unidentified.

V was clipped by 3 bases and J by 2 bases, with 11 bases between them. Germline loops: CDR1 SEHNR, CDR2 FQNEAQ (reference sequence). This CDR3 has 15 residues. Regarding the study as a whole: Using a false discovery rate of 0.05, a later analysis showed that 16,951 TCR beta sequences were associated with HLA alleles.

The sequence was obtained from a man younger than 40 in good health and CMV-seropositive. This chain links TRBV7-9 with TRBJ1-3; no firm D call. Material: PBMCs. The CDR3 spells CASSFGPSPGNTIYF. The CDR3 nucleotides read TGTGCCAGCAGCTTTGGCCCCTCCCCTGGAAACACCATATATTTT.